The 16 T cell receptor beta chains listed next were all sequenced from one sample in a study of blood T cell repertoires in COVID-19. The assay was immunoSEQ multiplex PCR, and TCRdb's table has in-frame clones only and misses some. The sample shows about 75,000 clones, around 90% of them seen only once. The sample consisted of peripheral blood. These receptors all come from a human donor in a cohort sampled during active COVID-19.

This clone was seen a few times. The chain joins TRBV3-1 (or the pseudogene TRBV3-2) to TRBJ2-7, with 7 positions matching TRBD2. V was clipped by 0 bases and J by 0 bases; unmatched bases: 5. The CDR3 is 16 residues long. Germline lookup yields CDR1 LGHDT and CDR2 YNNKEL (reference sequence). The CDR3, as DNA: TGTGCCAGCAGCCAAGAGCTAGCGGATAGCTCCTACGAGCAGTACTTC. It encodes CASSQELADSSYEQYF.

The genes are TRBV29-1 and TRBJ2-1, with TRBD2 matching 7 bases. The germline V gene has CDR1 SQVTM and CDR2 ANQGSEA. The CDR3 length is 13 residues. With V trimmed by 5 bases and J by 1 base, 2 bases remained unmatched. DNA for the CDR3: TGCAGCGTTATAGCGGGTTCCTACAATGAGCAGTTCTTC. It translates to CSVIAGSYNEQFF.

This chain uses TRBV9 with TRBJ1-2, with D unclear. The V gene lost 4 bases and the J gene lost 5 bases, with 12 bases spanning the gap. CDR1 and CDR2 (germline): SGDLS, YYNGEE. The CDR3 sequence is 13 residues long. CDR3 DNA sequence: TGTGCCAGCAGCCCTGACGGGAGGTATGGCTACACCTTC. It encodes CASSPDGRYGYTF.

The V gene is TRBV15, the J gene TRBJ2-7, with D perhaps TRBD2 (5 bases). Trimming removed 3 bases from V and 4 bases from J, with 19 bases in between. This CDR3 is built from 16 residues. From germline, CDR1 is LNHNV and CDR2 YYDKDF (reference sequence). The CDR3 spells CATSSGSTAVGYEQYF. The CDR3 DNA sequence: TGTGCCACCAGCAGTGGGTCAACAGCGGTCGGGTACGAGCAGTACTTC. The whole variable domain, filled in from reference TRBV15 and TRBJ2-7, reads DAMVIQNPRYQVTQFGKPVTLSCSQTLNHNVMYWYQQKSSQAPKLLFHYYDKDFNNEADTPDNFQSRRPNTSFCFLDIRSPGLGDTAMYLCATSSGSTAVGYEQYFGPGTRLTVT.

The chain combines TRBV12-5 with TRBJ1-2, with D perhaps matching TRBD1 (5 bases). V lost 2 bases and J 7 bases, leaving 14 bases between the germline ends. The germline gives CDR1 LGHNT, CDR2 FRNRAP. The CDR3 sequence is 14 residues long. The CDR3 protein is CASGLNAGRVGYTF. CDR3 DNA sequence: TGTGCTAGTGGTTTGAATGCAGGGAGGGTTGGCTACACCTTC.

V usage is TRBV4-1 and J usage is TRBJ1-2; D possibly corresponds to TRBD1 (6 bases). Germline V CDR1 and CDR2: MGHRA, YSYEKL. Trimming took off 4 bases at V and 5 bases at J, with 17 bases between the two ends. CDR3 length equals 15 residues. CDR3 in DNA: TGCGCCAGCAGCCGAGAGAAACAGGGCGGGTATGGCTACACCTTC. This encodes CASSREKQGGYGYTF.

J is TRBJ2-7 and V is TRBV5-1; 7 bases match TRBD1. The CDR3 runs 13 residues. After removal of 4 bases from V and 6 bases from J, the junction contained 7 bases not matched to a gene. CDR1 and CDR2 (germline): SGHRS, YFSETQ. This CDR3 reads CASSEGGAVEQYF. CDR3 sequence (DNA): TGCGCCAGCAGCGAAGGGGGCGCGGTCGAGCAGTACTTC.

J is TRBJ2-7 and V is TRBV29-1; 11 nucleotides line up with TRBD1. There are 14 residues in the CDR3. Germline assignment: CDR1 SQVTM and CDR2 ANQGSEA. With V trimmed by 6 bases and J by 9 bases, 13 bases remained unmatched. The CDR3 protein is CSVSVGTGGLAQYF. Written as DNA, the CDR3 is TGCAGCGTATCAGTTGGGACAGGGGGATTGGCGCAGTACTTC.

This chain joins TRBV6-5 and TRBJ1-2; D possibly corresponds to TRBD1 (5 bases). This CDR3 has 15 residues. The germline V and J ends were trimmed by 5 bases and 0 bases, with 13 bases remaining between them. Germline V gene lookup returns CDR1 MNHEY and CDR2 SVGAGI. CDR3 sequence: CASSRGLTTNYGYTF. DNA for the CDR3: TGTGCCAGCAGTAGGGGACTGACTACTAACTATGGCTACACCTTC.

The gene calls are TRBV4-2 and TRBJ2-3, with TRBD2 matching over 8 bases. Germline-derived CDR1 and CDR2 are LGHNA and YNFKEQ. The CDR3 length is 17 residues. V trimming: 6 bases; J trimming: 4 bases; junction bases outside the gene matches: 15. The CDR3 sequence: CASSPQGRGGAADTQYF. As DNA, the CDR3 is TGTGCCAGCAGTCCACAAGGCCGGGGGGGCGCGGCAGATACGCAGTATTTT.

The chain links TRBV28 to TRBJ1-1; a possible D gene is TRBD1 (6 bases). The CDR3 runs 11 residues. The V end lost 5 bases, the J end lost 10 bases, and 11 bases lay between the germline ends. CDR1 and CDR2 from the germline V gene are MDHEN and SYDVKM. The CDR3 DNA follows: TGTGCCAGCAGTACGGCCAGGGGAGCTTTCTTT. It translates to CASSTARGAFF.

This chain connects TRBV6-5 to TRBJ2-7; 10 bases align to TRBD1. The CDR3 extends over 13 amino acids. Germline assignment: CDR1 MNHEY and CDR2 SVGAGI. The junction had 3 bases not matched to a gene; V was cut back by 4 bases and J by 6 bases. The CDR3 region has the DNA TGTGCCAGCAGTTCTGACAGGGGGCGCGAGCAGTACTTC. Protein: CASSSDRGREQYF.

The V gene is TRBV29-1, the J gene TRBJ2-5, with D possibly being TRBD2 (6 bases). V was shortened by 6 bases and J by 3 bases, with 17 bases between the two germline ends. Germline CDR1 reads SQVTM; CDR2 reads ANQGSEA. There are 14 residues in the CDR3. DNA for the CDR3: TGCAGCGTGTGGGTCGGGGGAGTGAAAGAGACCCAGTACTTC. Encoded protein: CSVWVGGVKETQYF. The full variable domain, completed using reference TRBV29-1 and TRBJ2-5, is SAVISQKPSRDICQRGTSLTIQCQVDSQVTMMFWYRQQPGQSLTLIATANQGSEATYESGFVIDKFPISRPNLTFSTLTVSNMSPEDSSIYLCSVWVGGVKETQYFGPGTRLLVL.

The chain joins TRBV28 to TRBJ1-2; D remains unclear. The CDR3 covers 13 residues. Trimming pared 6 bases from V and 4 bases from J, leaving 12 bases between. In germline, CDR1 is MDHEN, CDR2 SYDVKM. The CDR3 nucleotides read TGTGCCAGCAGAATTAGAGGGTCCTATGGCTACACCTTC. Translation gives CASRIRGSYGYTF.

This clone is medium-sized (0.01 to 0.1%) in the sample. The rearrangement joins TRBV9 to TRBJ2-7; weak D call: TRBD2 (6 bases). The V end lost 5 bases, the J end lost 5 bases, and 17 bases lay between the germline ends. CDR3 size: 14 residues. Looked up from germline, CDR1 is SGDLS and CDR2 is YYNGEE. Written as DNA, the CDR3 is TGTGCCAGCAGTTCCAGCGGGCGTCTGGACGAGCAGTACTTC. It specifies CASSSSGRLDEQYF.

The V and J genes are TRBV19 and TRBJ2-3; a weak D match, TRBD2 (6 bases). Trimming took off 3 bases at V and 1 base at J, with 14 bases between the two ends. This CDR3 spans 16 amino acids. Germline assignment: CDR1 LNHDA and CDR2 SQIVND (reference sequence). The CDR3 loop is CASSMASGSGTDTQYF. DNA of the CDR3: TGTGCCAGTAGTATGGCGTCCGGGAGCGGCACAGATACGCAGTATTTT. Complete variable domain (other parts from reference TRBV19 and TRBJ2-3): DGGITQSPKYLFRKEGQNVTLSCEQNLNHDAMYWYRQDPGQGLRLIYYSQIVNDFQKGDIAEGYSVSREKKESFPLTVTSAQKNPTAFYLCASSMASGSGTDTQYFGPGTRLTVL.